This entry lists 18 T cell receptor beta chains sequenced from one sample in a study of T-cell reconstitution after alpha-beta-depleted transplantation in children. Unique molecular identifiers were used to barcode this TCRbeta library. TCRdb itself ran the PCR reads through MiXCR, one entry per CDR3 protein. Among roughly 310,000 distinct CDR3 sequences listed, approximately 23% were seen once. The sequencing used PBMCs, mostly from graft donor cells, collected 180 days after TCRalphabeta/CD19-depleted stem cell transplant. These receptors were taken from a male patient younger than 18 who had a stem cell transplant for acute lymphoblastic leukemia, so the T cells may come from the graft donor.

The chain carries TRBV7-3 and TRBJ2-5, with 11 bases aligning to TRBD2. V lost 3 bases, J lost 5 bases, and 5 bases stayed unmatched. CDR1 is SGHTA, CDR2 FQGTGA, per germline. The CDR3 sequence is 15 residues long. DNA for the CDR3: TGTGCCAGCAGCTTTAGCGGGAGGGGGGGCGAGACCCAGTACTTC. Translation gives CASSFSGRGGETQYF.

The rearrangement joins TRBV18 to TRBJ1-6; 7 bases are a match to TRBD1. CDR3 size: 16 residues. Per germline, CDR1 KGHSH and CDR2 LQKENI. V dropped 8 bases and J dropped 3; count of bases not matched to a gene: 10. The DNA of the CDR3 is TGTGCCAGCCCACTCTACCGGGACAGCTATAATTCACCCCTCCACTTT. This encodes CASPLYRDSYNSPLHF.

Only a few counts were recorded for this clonotype. The chain recombines TRBV6-1 with TRBJ2-1; perhaps TRBD2 as D (8 bases). The germline V gene has CDR1 MNHNS and CDR2 SASEGT. Trimming left V 7 bases short and J 4 bases short, with 17 bases between. The CDR3 runs to 15 residues. The CDR3 reads CASIPGRGLYNEQFF. CDR3 DNA: TGTGCCAGCATTCCCGGGAGGGGGCTTTACAATGAGCAGTTCTTC.

The chain joins TRBV6-5 to TRBJ2-7; TRBD1 aligns across 12 bases. V lost 2 bases, J lost 6 bases, and 2 bases stayed unmatched. Germline V gene data show CDR1 as MNHEY and CDR2 as SVGAGI. This CDR3 is 14 amino acids long. In DNA form, the CDR3 reads TGTGCCAGCAGTTACGGGACAGGGGGCGTCGAGCAGTACTTC. Its protein is CASSYGTGGVEQYF.

J is TRBJ2-2 and V is TRBV9; 12 bases align to TRBD2. The J segment lost 3 bases and the V segment lost 4 bases, leaving 4 bases of the junction unmatched. This CDR3 has 16 residues. Germline V gives CDR1 SGDLS, CDR2 YYNGEE. The chain's CDR3 is CASSSLAGGDTGELFF. CDR3 nucleotides: TGTGCCAGCAGCTCACTAGCGGGAGGAGACACCGGGGAGCTGTTTTTT. Complete variable domain (other parts from reference TRBV9 and TRBJ2-2): DSGVTQTPKHLITATGQRVTLRCSPRSGDLSVYWYQQSLDQGLQFLIQYYNGEERAKGNILERFSAQQFPDLHSELNLSSLELGDSALYFCASSSLAGGDTGELFFGEGSRLTVL.

V usage is TRBV20-1 and J usage is TRBJ2-5, with D possibly matching TRBD1 (6 bases). V was pared by 2 bases and J by 4 bases, with 8 bases between. The germline V gene has CDR1 DFQATT and CDR2 SNEGSKA (reference sequence). This CDR3 contains 12 residues. The CDR3, as DNA: TGCAGTGCTAGAAGGGGGTCAGAGACCCAGTACTTC. Translating it yields CSARRGSETQYF.

The rearrangement uses TRBV7-8 and TRBJ1-2; TRBD1 might be the D (6 bases). This CDR3 contains 15 residues. Trimming cost V 4 bases and J 2 bases, with 14 bases left between them. Per germline, CDR1 SGHVS and CDR2 FQNEAQ. The CDR3 reads CASSSILTGNYGYTF. DNA of the CDR3: TGTGCCAGCAGCTCGATCCTCACAGGGAACTATGGCTACACCTTC.

In this sample, this clonotype turned up a few times. V and J are TRBV14 and TRBJ2-7; D is possibly TRBD1 (5 bases). Germline V gene sequence: CDR1 SGHDN, CDR2 FVKESK. Trimming removed 0 bases from V and 0 bases from J, with 9 bases in between. CDR3 length equals 15 residues. CDR3 in amino acids: CASSQEWGASYEQYF. The CDR3 DNA sequence: TGTGCCAGCAGCCAAGAATGGGGCGCCTCCTACGAGCAGTACTTC.

The CDR3 sequence: CASSPAGTRELFF. In nucleotides, the CDR3 is TGCGCCAGCAGCCCAGCCGGGACAAGGGAGCTGTTTTTT. The gene calls are TRBV5-1 and TRBJ2-2, with D perhaps matching TRBD1 (6 bases). V lost 4 bases to trimming and J lost 9 bases, with 13 bases between them. The CDR3 has 13 residues. Per the germline V gene, CDR1 is SGHRS and CDR2 is YFSETQ. The whole variable domain, filled in from reference TRBV5-1 and TRBJ2-2, reads KAGVTQTPRYLIKTRGQQVTLSCSPISGHRSVSWYQQTPGQGLQFLFEYFSETQRNKGNFPGRFSGRQFSNSRSEMNVSTLELGDSALYLCASSPAGTRELFFGEGSRLTVL.

This clonotype was detected many times. The V call is TRBV7-8, the J call TRBJ1-6, with 8 bases matching TRBD1. The length of the CDR3 is 14 residues. Germline V gives CDR1 SGHVS, CDR2 FQNEAQ. V lost 8 bases and J lost 5; bases outside the gene matches: 5. In nucleotides, the CDR3 is TGTGCCAGCTCCAAACAGGGGGATAATTCACCCCTCCACTTT. Translated: CASSKQGDNSPLHF.

The V gene is TRBV10-2, the J gene TRBJ2-7, with 10 nucleotides matching TRBD2. The CDR3 runs to 15 residues. The germline V gene encodes CDR1 WSHSY and CDR2 SAAADI. V gave up 3 bases and J gave up 3 bases; unmatched junction bases: 5. The CDR3 here is CASSDPGLALYEQYF. The CDR3 DNA reads as TGCGCCAGCAGTGATCCGGGACTAGCGCTCTACGAGCAGTACTTC.

This clonotype has just a few counts. This chain joins TRBV9 and TRBJ2-3; the match to TRBD2 covers 8 bases. This CDR3 comprises 16 residues. V gave up 0 bases and J gave up 1 base; unmatched junction bases: 4. Germline lookup yields CDR1 SGDLS and CDR2 YYNGEE. CDR3 nucleotide sequence: TGTGCCAGCAGCGTAGCCGGGACTAGGGGCACAGATACGCAGTATTTT. Its protein is CASSVAGTRGTDTQYF.

The chain has TRBV20-1 and TRBJ1-2; TRBD1 aligns across 9 bases. From germline, CDR1 is DFQATT and CDR2 SNEGSKA (reference sequence). V was pared by 3 bases and J by 5 bases, with 7 bases of the junction left unmatched. The CDR3 has 14 amino acids. CDR3 sequence: CSASWTGDGYGYTF. The CDR3 nucleotides read TGCAGTGCTAGTTGGACAGGGGATGGGTATGGCTACACCTTC.

This clonotype occurred a few times. V and J are TRBV5-1 and TRBJ2-7, with D perhaps given as TRBD1 or TRBD2 (5 bases each). Trimming took off 2 bases at V and 0 bases at J, with 18 bases between the two ends. Germline V CDR1 and CDR2: SGHRS, YFSETQ. The CDR3 totals 17 residues. In DNA form, the CDR3 reads TGCGCCAGCAGCTTAGCTCCCGGGACGGGATTCTCCTACGAGCAGTACTTC. It specifies CASSLAPGTGFSYEQYF.

This chain joins TRBV7-8 and TRBJ2-3; the D gene could be TRBD1 or TRBD2 (5 bases each). V lost 5 bases to trimming and J lost 2 bases, with 11 bases between them. Per germline, CDR1 SGHVS and CDR2 FQNEAQ. The CDR3 spans 14 residues. The DNA for the CDR3 is TGTGCCAGCAGCGAAGGGGAGTTCACAGATACGCAGTATTTT. Its translation is CASSEGEFTDTQYF.

The table lists this clonotype with a few counts. The chain has TRBV20-1 and TRBJ2-7; D may match TRBD1 or TRBD2 (5 bases each). Looked up from germline, CDR1 is DFQATT and CDR2 is SNEGSKA (reference sequence). The V and J ends lost 0 bases and 0 bases respectively, with 12 bases between them. The CDR3 is made up of 15 amino acids. The CDR3 spells CSARDRDVSSYEQYF. CDR3 in DNA: TGCAGTGCTAGAGATCGGGACGTCAGCTCCTACGAGCAGTACTTC.

This clonotype has just a few counts. The chain employs TRBV5-1 and TRBJ1-4, with D perhaps TRBD1 (6 bases). The CDR3 is made up of 14 amino acids. From germline, CDR1 is SGHRS and CDR2 YFSETQ. V shed 4 bases and J shed 0 bases, with 7 bases lying between them. The CDR3 sequence is CASSPGATNEKLFF. In DNA, the CDR3 is TGCGCCAGCAGCCCAGGGGCAACTAATGAAAAACTGTTTTTT.

This clonotype was recorded a few times. The rearrangement joins TRBV5-1 to TRBJ2-5; 8 bases match TRBD1. The CDR3 has 14 residues. J gave up 2 bases and V 9 bases, and 9 bases lay outside the gene matches. The germline CDR1 and CDR2 sequences are SGHRS and YFSETQ. The CDR3 region has the DNA TGCGCCACTCGGACAGGGCTACTTCAAGAGACCCAGTACTTC. Its translation is CATRTGLLQETQYF.